This entry describes one T cell receptor (beta chain). Its antigen is unidentified. The data were obtained in a study of lymphopenia after photon versus proton radiotherapy. Study-wide results and limits: Relative stability marked proton patients; photon patients lost diversity and naive cells. Post-nadir TCR diversity decline inversely tracked overall survival among those who died.

CDR1 LNHDA and CDR2 SQIVND come from the germline V gene (reference sequence). The V gene lost 4 bases and the J gene lost 0 bases, with 18 bases spanning the gap. This CDR3 comprises 17 residues. Some clones are missing from TCRdb's copy, which holds only in-frame ones; the method was immunoSEQ multiplex PCR. The sample has around 24,000 clones, roughly 80% seen once. The material sequenced was peripheral blood, taken from a patient treated with photon-based radiotherapy. The gene calls are TRBV19 and TRBJ1-1; TRBD1 might be the D (5 bases). This receptor was identified in a woman aged 45-65 years with pancreatic cancer. The CDR3, as DNA: TGTGCCAGTAGTACGCTGGGACGCGAAGTGATGAACACTGAAGCTTTCTTT. It translates to CASSTLGREVMNTEAFF.